This T cell receptor beta chain was retrieved from a study of shared clonotypes between healthy human individuals. Study-wide findings and caveats: Limited genetic and exposure-history diversity came from having few donors.

On this clone itself: Antigen specificity is unknown.

This CDR3 spans 15 amino acids. Trimming left V 6 bases short and J 4 bases short, with 16 bases between. The germline V gene has CDR1 SGHTA and CDR2 FQGNSA. Only in-frame clones appear in the TCRdb table, and some are missing; sequencing was by immunoSEQ multiplex PCR. The table lists 550,000 to 850,000 clones, roughly 72% of them singletons, with less than 2% in the top ten. The specimen was memory CD4+ T cells sorted from blood. Noted subset: CD45RA-negative fraction. This TCR was recovered from a woman aged 25 to 39 in good health. The chain combines TRBV7-2 with TRBJ2-1, with D perhaps assigned TRBD1 or TRBD2 (5 bases each). The CDR3 protein is CASSSGTRLYNEQFF. CDR3 sequence (DNA): TGTGCCAGCAGTTCCGGGACCAGACTTTACAATGAGCAGTTCTTC.